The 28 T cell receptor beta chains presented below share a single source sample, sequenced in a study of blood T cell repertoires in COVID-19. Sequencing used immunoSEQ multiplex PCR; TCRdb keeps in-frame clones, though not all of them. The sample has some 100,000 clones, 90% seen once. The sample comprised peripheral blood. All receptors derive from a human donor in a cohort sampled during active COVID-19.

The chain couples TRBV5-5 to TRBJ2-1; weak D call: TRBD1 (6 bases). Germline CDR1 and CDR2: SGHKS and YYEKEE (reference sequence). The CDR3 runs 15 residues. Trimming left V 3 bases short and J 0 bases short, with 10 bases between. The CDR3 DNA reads TGTGCCAGCAGCTCCGGACAGCCCTCCTACAATGAGCAGTTCTTC. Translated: CASSSGQPSYNEQFF.

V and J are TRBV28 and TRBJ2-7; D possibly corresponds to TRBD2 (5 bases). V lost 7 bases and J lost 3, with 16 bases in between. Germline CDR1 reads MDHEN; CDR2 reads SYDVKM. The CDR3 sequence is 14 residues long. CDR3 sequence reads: CASTSFEGDYEQYF. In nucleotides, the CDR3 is TGTGCCAGCACCTCTTTTGAGGGAGACTACGAGCAGTACTTC.

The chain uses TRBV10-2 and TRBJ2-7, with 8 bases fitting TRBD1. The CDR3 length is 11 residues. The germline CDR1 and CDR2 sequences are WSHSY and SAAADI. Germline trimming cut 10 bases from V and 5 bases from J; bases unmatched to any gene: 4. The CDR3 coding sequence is TGCGCCACCGGACAGGGCGACGAGCAGTACTTC. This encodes CATGQGDEQYF.

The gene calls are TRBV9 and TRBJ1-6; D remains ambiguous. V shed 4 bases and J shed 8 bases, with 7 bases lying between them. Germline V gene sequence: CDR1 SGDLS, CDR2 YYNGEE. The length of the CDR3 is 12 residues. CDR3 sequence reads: CASSTRDSPLHF. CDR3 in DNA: TGTGCCAGCAGCACCCGGGATTCACCCCTCCACTTT.

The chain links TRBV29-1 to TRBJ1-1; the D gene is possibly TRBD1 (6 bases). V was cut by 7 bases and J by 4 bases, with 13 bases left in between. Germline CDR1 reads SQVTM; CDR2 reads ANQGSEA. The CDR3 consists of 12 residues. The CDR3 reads CSGGQQGTEAFF. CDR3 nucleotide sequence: TGCAGCGGAGGACAGCAGGGCACTGAAGCTTTCTTT.

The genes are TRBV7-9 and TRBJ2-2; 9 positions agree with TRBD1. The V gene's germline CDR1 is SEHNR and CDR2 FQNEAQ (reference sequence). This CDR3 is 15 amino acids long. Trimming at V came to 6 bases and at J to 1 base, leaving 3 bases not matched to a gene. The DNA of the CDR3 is TGTGCCAGCAGGCCGGGACAGGGGAACACCGGGGAGCTGTTTTTT. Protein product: CASRPGQGNTGELFF. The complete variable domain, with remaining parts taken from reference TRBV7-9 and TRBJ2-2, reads DTGVSQNPRHKITKRGQNVTFRCDPISEHNRLYWYRQTLGQGPEFLTYFQNEAQLEKSRLLSDRFSAERPKGSFSTLEIQRTEQGDSAMYLCASRPGQGNTGELFFGEGSRLTVL.

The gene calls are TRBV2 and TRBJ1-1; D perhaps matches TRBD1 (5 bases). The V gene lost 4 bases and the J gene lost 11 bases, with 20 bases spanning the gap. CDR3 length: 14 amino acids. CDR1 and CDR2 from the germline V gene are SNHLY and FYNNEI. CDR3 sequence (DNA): TGTGCCAGCAGTGTTGGCCGACCGGGGGGGGATGCTTTCTTT. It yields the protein CASSVGRPGGDAFF.

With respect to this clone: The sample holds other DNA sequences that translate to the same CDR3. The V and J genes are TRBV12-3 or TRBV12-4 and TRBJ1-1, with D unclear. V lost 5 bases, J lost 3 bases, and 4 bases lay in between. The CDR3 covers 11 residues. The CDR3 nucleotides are TGTGCCAGCAGTCCCTACACTGAAGCTTTCTTT. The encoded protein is CASSPYTEAFF.

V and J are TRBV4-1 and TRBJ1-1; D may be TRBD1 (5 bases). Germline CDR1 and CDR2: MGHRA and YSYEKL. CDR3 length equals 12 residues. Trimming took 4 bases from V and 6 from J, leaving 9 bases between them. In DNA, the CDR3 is TGCGCCAGCAGCCTCTCAGGGTCTGAAGCTTTCTTT. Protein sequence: CASSLSGSEAFF.

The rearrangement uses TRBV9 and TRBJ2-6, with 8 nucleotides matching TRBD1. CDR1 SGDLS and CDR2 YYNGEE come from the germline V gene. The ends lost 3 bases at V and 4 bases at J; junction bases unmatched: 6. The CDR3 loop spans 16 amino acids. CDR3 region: CASSAQTGAGANVLTF. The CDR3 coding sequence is TGTGCCAGCAGCGCCCAGACAGGGGCGGGGGCCAACGTCCTGACTTTC.

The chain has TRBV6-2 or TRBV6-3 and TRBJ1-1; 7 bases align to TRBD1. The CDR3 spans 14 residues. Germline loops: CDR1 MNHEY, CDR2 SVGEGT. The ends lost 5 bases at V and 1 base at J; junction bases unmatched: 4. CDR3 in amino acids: CASSPQGRNTEAFF. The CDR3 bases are TGTGCCAGCAGTCCACAGGGGAGGAACACTGAAGCTTTCTTT.

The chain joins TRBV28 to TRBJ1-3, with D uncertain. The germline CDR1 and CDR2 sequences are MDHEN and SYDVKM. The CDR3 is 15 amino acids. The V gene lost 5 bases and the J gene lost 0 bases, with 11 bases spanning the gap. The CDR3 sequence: CASSPQVNSGNTIYF. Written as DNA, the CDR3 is TGTGCCAGCAGTCCCCAGGTAAACTCTGGAAACACCATATATTTT.

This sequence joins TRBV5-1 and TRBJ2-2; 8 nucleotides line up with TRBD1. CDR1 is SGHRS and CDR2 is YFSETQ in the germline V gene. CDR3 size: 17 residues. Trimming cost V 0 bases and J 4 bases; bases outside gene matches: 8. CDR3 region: CASSLEVNRGITGELFF. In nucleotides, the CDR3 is TGCGCCAGCAGCTTGGAGGTGAACAGGGGGATCACCGGGGAGCTGTTTTTT.

For the CDR3, the DNA is TGCGCCAGCAGCTCAGGGGCAACTAATGAAAAACTGTTTTTT. Translated, it gives CASSSGATNEKLFF. The V call is TRBV5-1, the J call TRBJ1-4; D possibly corresponds to TRBD1 (6 bases). V lost 3 bases and J 0 bases, leaving 6 bases between the germline ends. The length of the CDR3 is 14 residues. The V gene's germline CDR1 is SGHRS and CDR2 YFSETQ.

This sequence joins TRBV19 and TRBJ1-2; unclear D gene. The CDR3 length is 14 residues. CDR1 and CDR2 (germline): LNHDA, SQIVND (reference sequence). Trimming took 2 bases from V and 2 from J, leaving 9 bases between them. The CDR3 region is CASSISGGNYGYTF. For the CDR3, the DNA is TGTGCCAGTAGTATATCGGGCGGGAACTATGGCTACACCTTC.

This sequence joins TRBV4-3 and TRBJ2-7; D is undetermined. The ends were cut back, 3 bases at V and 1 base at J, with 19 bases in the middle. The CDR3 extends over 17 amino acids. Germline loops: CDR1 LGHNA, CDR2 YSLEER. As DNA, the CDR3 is TGCGCCAGCAGCCATGGTGGTTACGAGCCCCGTTCCTACGAGCAGTACTTC. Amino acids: CASSHGGYEPRSYEQYF.

This CDR3 reads CASSSSGIAVYEQYF. The DNA for the CDR3 is TGTGCCAGCAGTTCCTCAGGGATCGCGGTCTACGAGCAGTACTTC. This sequence joins TRBV28 and TRBJ2-7; D is possibly TRBD1 (5 bases). The germline V and J ends were trimmed by 4 bases and 3 bases, with 16 bases remaining between them. Germline-derived CDR1 and CDR2 are MDHEN and SYDVKM. The CDR3 totals 15 residues.

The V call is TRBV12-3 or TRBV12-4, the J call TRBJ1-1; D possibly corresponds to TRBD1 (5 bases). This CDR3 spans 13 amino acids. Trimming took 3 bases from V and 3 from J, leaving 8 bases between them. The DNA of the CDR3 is TGTGCCAGCAGTTTGCGGGGGGACACTGAAGCTTTCTTT. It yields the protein CASSLRGDTEAFF.

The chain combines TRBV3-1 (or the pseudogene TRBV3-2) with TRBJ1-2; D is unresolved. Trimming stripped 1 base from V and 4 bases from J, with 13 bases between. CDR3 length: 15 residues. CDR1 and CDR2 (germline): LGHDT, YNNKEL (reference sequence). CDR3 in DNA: TGTGCCAGCAGCCAAGGGGTACTTGGAGTCTATGGCTACACCTTC. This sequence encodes CASSQGVLGVYGYTF.

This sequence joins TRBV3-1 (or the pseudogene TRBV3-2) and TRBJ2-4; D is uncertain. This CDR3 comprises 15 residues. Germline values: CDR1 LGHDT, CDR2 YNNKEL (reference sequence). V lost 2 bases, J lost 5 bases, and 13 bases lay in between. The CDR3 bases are TGTGCCAGCAGCCAACTCAAAACACCTCAAAACATTCAGTACTTC. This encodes CASSQLKTPQNIQYF.

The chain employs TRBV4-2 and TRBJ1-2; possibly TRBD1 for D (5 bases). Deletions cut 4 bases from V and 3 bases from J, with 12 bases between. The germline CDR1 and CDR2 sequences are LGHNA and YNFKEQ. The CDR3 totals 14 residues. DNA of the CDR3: TGTGCCAGCAGCCGGGACGGAGGGGACTATGGCTACACCTTC. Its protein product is CASSRDGGDYGYTF.

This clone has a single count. The CDR3 is CASSPWGEMDGELFF. CDR3 DNA sequence: TGTGCCAGCAGCCCGTGGGGGGAGATGGACGGGGAGCTGTTTTTT. The V gene is TRBV9, the J gene TRBJ2-2; D is possibly TRBD2 (6 bases). The CDR3 has 15 residues. Germline CDR1 SGDLS, CDR2 YYNGEE. V was shortened by 4 bases and J by 7 bases, with 17 bases between the two germline ends.

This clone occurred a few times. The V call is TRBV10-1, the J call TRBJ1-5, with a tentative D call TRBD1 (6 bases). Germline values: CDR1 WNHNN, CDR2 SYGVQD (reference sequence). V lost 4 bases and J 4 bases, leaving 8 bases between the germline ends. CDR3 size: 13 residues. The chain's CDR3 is CASSVQGNQPQHF. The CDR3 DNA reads TGCGCCAGCAGTGTACAGGGAAATCAGCCCCAGCATTTT.

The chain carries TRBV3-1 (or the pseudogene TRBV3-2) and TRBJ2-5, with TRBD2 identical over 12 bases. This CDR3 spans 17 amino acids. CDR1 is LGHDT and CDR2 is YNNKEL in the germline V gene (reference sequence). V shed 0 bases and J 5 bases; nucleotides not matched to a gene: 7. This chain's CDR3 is CASSQEWASGRVETQYF. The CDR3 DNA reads TGTGCCAGCAGCCAAGAATGGGCTAGCGGGAGGGTGGAGACCCAGTACTTC.

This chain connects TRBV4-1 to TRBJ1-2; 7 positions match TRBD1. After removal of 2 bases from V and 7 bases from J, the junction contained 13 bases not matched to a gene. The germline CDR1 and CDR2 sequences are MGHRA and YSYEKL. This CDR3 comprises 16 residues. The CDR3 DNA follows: TGCGCCAGCAGCCAATCGGATGCGGGACAGAGAGCTGGCTACACCTTC. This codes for CASSQSDAGQRAGYTF.

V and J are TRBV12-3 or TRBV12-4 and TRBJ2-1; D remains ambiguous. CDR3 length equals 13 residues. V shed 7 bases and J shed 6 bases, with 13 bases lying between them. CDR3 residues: CASNREWANEQFF. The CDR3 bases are TGTGCCAGCAATCGAGAATGGGCCAATGAGCAGTTCTTC.

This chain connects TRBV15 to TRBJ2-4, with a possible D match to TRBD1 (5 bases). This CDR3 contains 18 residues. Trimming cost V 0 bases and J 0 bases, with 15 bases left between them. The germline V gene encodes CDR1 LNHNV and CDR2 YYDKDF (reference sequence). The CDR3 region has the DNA TGTGCCACCAGCAGAGATCAAAACAGGCCTCTAGCCAAAAACATTCAGTACTTC. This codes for CATSRDQNRPLAKNIQYF.

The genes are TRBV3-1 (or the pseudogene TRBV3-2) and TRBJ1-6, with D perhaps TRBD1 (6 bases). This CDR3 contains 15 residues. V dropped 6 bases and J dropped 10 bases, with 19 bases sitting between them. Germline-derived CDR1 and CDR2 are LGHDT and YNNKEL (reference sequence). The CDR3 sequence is CASSPSGRTESPLHF. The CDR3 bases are TGTGCCAGCAGTCCCTCGGGGCGGACAGAATCACCCCTCCACTTT.